One and the same sample provided the 10 T cell receptor beta chains below, sequenced in a study of T cells in Graves' hyperthyroidism and ophthalmopathy. Amplified regions were TCR beta CDR3 sequences from RNA transcripts. The primer set for the first-round RT-PCR of the TCR CDR3 was HTBI. TCRdb ran MiXCR on the multiplex PCR reads and lists one entry per CDR3 protein. The sample lists approximately 700,000 distinct CDR3 sequences, roughly 46% occurring once. The sample was peripheral blood or thyroid tissue (not recorded which). These receptors all stem from an adult man with Graves' disease, either hyperthyroidism or ophthalmopathy (not recorded which).

This clonotype was seen ten or more times. The J gene is TRBJ2-6, the V gene TRBV7-8; D is unclear. Trimming stripped 2 bases from V and 5 bases from J, with 13 bases between. CDR1 is SGHVS and CDR2 is FQNEAQ in the germline V gene. This CDR3 has 16 residues. CDR3 sequence reads: CASSLLTAGRANVLTF. In nucleotides, the CDR3 is TGTGCCAGCAGCTTACTTACAGCCGGGCGGGCCAACGTCCTGACTTTC.

The CDR3 coding sequence is TGTGCCACCAGCAGAGCAGAGACAGGGAGCTACGAGCAGTACTTC. This codes for CATSRAETGSYEQYF. The chain is built from TRBV15 and TRBJ2-7, with 7 bases that match TRBD1. The CDR3 is 15 amino acids. V was clipped by 1 base and J by 3 bases; unmatched bases: 6. Germline V gene sequence: CDR1 LNHNV, CDR2 YYDKDF (reference sequence). The full variable domain, with the rest looked up from reference TRBV15 and TRBJ2-7, is DAMVIQNPRYQVTQFGKPVTLSCSQTLNHNVMYWYQQKSSQAPKLLFHYYDKDFNNEADTPDNFQSRRPNTSFCFLDIRSPGLGDTAMYLCATSRAETGSYEQYFGPGTRLTVT.

This clonotype was observed a few times. The chain couples TRBV2 to TRBJ1-4; 8 positions agree with TRBD1. J gave up 7 bases and V 3 bases, and 4 bases lay outside the gene matches. The CDR3 totals 14 residues. The germline V gene has CDR1 SNHLY and CDR2 FYNNEI. This CDR3 is CASSDPRGPEKLFF. DNA of the CDR3: TGTGCCAGCAGTGATCCCAGGGGGCCTGAAAAACTGTTTTTT.

The V and J genes are TRBV6-1 and TRBJ2-7; D is undetermined. Deletions cut 6 bases from V and 5 bases from J, with 11 bases between. Germline CDR1 is MNHNS and CDR2 is SASEGT. This CDR3 spans 12 amino acids. CDR3 residues: CASRDPAHEQYF. The CDR3 coding sequence is TGTGCCAGCAGGGACCCTGCACACGAGCAGTACTTC.

On this clonotype: One base away lies a much larger clone, so this may be a sequencing read error. This chain connects TRBV10-3 to TRBJ1-1; D is uncertain. This CDR3 is 13 amino acids long. The germline V gene encodes CDR1 ENHRY and CDR2 SYGVKD. V lost 3 bases and J 1 base, leaving 6 bases between the germline ends. CDR3 sequence (DNA): TGTGCCATCAGTGAAGGGTCGAACACTGAAGCTTTCTTT. As protein: CAISEGSNTEAFF.

J is TRBJ2-7 and V is TRBV2; TRBD1 or TRBD2 may be the D gene (6 bases each). The CDR3 runs to 14 residues. Germline-derived CDR1 and CDR2 are SNHLY and FYNNEI. The ends were cut back, 8 bases at V and 5 bases at J, with 19 bases in the middle. The CDR3 loop is CASFRGTNYHEQYF. Here the CDR3 DNA reads TGTGCCAGCTTCCGGGGGACAAATTATCACGAGCAGTACTTC.

This clonotype was observed many times. V usage is TRBV7-2 and J usage is TRBJ1-4; D call uncertain. The CDR3 totals 12 residues. Germline CDR1 and CDR2: SGHTA and FQGNSA. With 3 bases removed from V and 7 bases from J, the gap between germline ends came to 6 bases. The CDR3 spells CASSLGFEKLFF. The CDR3 DNA reads TGTGCCAGCAGCTTGGGGTTTGAAAAACTGTTTTTT.

The chain joins TRBV7-6 to TRBJ1-4, with D possibly matching TRBD1 (5 bases). CDR3 length: 16 amino acids. CDR1 and CDR2 (germline): SGHVS, FNYEAQ. V was trimmed by 1 base and J by 3 bases, leaving 12 bases between them. The CDR3 sequence is CASSLVGGTSNEKLFF. The DNA of the CDR3 is TGTGCCAGCAGCTTAGTCGGCGGGACCTCTAATGAAAAACTGTTTTTT.

V is TRBV29-1 and J is TRBJ2-5; no clear D. Looked up from germline, CDR1 is SQVTM and CDR2 is ANQGSEA. The CDR3 is made up of 13 amino acids. V was trimmed by 4 bases and J by 7 bases, leaving 16 bases between them. This chain's CDR3 is CSVGLGAPGTQYF. The CDR3 coding sequence is TGCAGCGTTGGGTTGGGCGCCCCCGGGACCCAGTACTTC.

This chain links TRBV4-1 with TRBJ1-1; unclear D gene. Germline V gene data show CDR1 as MGHRA and CDR2 as YSYEKL. The CDR3 length is 14 residues. V shed 6 bases and J shed 1 base, with 12 bases lying between them. DNA for the CDR3: TGCGCCAGCAGACCCCTTGCGAGGAACACTGAAGCTTTCTTT. Protein sequence: CASRPLARNTEAFF.